Listed below are T cell receptor beta chains from one sample, sequenced in a study of T cell responses to AZD1222 COVID-19 vaccine. Measured with immunoSEQ multiplex PCR; TCRdb has only the in-frame clones, and not every one. This sample carries around 140,000 clones, 93% of them seen once, and the ten largest clones take about 9.1%. Here the sequenced sample was peripheral blood, taken on day 0 of AZD1222 vaccination. These receptor sequences come from an adult in good health. Each CDR3 is given with its conserved first and last residue. Fields, in order: D gene, clone size, J gene, V gene, CDR3 DNA, CDR3 protein. The D gene is left open where the match is weak. Size tells how often a clone was seen (once, few, many) or the class of an expanded clone, and some rows leave it out.

- | once | TRBJ2-7 | TRBV7-6 | TGTGCCAGCAGCAAAGATAAGTTGGGCTTAAACTACGAGCAGTACTTC | CASSKDKLGLNYEQYF
- | - | TRBJ2-2 | TRBV11-2 | TGTGCCAGCAGCTCTAGGGGGAGTGTCGTATACACCGGGGAGCTGTTTTTT | CASSSRGSVVYTGELFF
- | - | TRBJ1-2 | TRBV5-1 | TGCGCCAGCAGCACCCAGGGAGCGACTAACTATGGCTACACCTTC | CASSTQGATNYGYTF
- | once | TRBJ1-2 | TRBV11-1 | TGTGCCAGCAGCTTCGGCGGGTATGGCTACACCTTC | CASSFGGYGYTF
- | - | TRBJ2-3 | TRBV27 | TGTGCCAGCAGTTTACTTGGACATACGCAGTATTTT | CASSLLGHTQYF
- | - | TRBJ2-1 | TRBV21-1 | TGTGCCAGCAGCGAGACAGGGCCCCACTCCTACAATGAGCAGTTCTTC | CASSETGPHSYNEQFF
- | - | TRBJ2-5 | TRBV2 | TGTGCCAGCAGTGAAGGAGAGGGCTCGGTGGGAGAGACCCAGTACTTC | CASSEGEGSVGETQYF
- | once | TRBJ2-2 | TRBV12-3/TRBV12-4 | TGTGCCAGCAGTTTTGGTTACACCGGGGAGCTGTTTTTT | CASSFGYTGELFF
- | - | TRBJ1-5 | TRBV5-8 | TGTGCCAGCAGCCTCGGGACACCGAATCAGCCCCAGCATTTT | CASSLGTPNQPQHF
- | - | TRBJ2-3 | TRBV5-6 | TGTGCCAGCAGCTTGCTAGGGGCGGACACAGATACGCAGTATTTT | CASSLLGADTDTQYF
- | - | TRBJ1-3 | TRBV6-5 | TGTGCCACCCGAAGGGGGTCTGGAAACACCATATATTTT | CATRRGSGNTIYF
TRBD1 | - | TRBJ1-6 | TRBV25-1 | TGTGCCAGCAGCCCTGGGGACAGAGATTCACCCCTCCACTTT | CASSPGDRDSPLHF
- | - | TRBJ1-2 | TRBV5-6 | TGTGCCAGCAGCTTCGGGACGGGGAACTATGGCTACACCTTC | CASSFGTGNYGYTF
- | - | TRBJ2-1 | TRBV6-2/TRBV6-3 | TGTGCCAGCAGTTATGGTCAGGGGAACCTTGGCGAGCAGTTCTTC | CASSYGQGNLGEQFF
- | - | TRBJ2-5 | TRBV30 | TGTGCCTGGAGGGGTGCTTCCAGCGTAGAGACCCAGTACTTC | CAWRGASSVETQYF
- | - | TRBJ1-6 | TRBV4-2 | TGTGCCAGCAGTTTCCGCCAAGGTCCCTCACCCCTCCACTTT | CASSFRQGPSPLHF